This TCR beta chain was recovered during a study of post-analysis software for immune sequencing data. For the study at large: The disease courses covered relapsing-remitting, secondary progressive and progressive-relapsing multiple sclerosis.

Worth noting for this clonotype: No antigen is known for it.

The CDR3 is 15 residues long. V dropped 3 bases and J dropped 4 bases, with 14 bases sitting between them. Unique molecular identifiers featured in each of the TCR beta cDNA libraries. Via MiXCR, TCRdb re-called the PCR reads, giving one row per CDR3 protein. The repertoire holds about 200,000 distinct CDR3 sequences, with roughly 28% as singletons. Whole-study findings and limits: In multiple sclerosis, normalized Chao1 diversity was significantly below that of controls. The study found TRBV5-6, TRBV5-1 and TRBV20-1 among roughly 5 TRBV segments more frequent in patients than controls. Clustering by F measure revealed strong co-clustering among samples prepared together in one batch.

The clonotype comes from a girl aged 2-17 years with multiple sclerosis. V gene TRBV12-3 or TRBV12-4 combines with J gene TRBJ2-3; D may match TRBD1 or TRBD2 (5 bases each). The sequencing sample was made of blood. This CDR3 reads CASSFRSVGADTQYF. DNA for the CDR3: TGTGCCAGCAGTTTTCGTTCAGTGGGGGCAGATACGCAGTATTTT.